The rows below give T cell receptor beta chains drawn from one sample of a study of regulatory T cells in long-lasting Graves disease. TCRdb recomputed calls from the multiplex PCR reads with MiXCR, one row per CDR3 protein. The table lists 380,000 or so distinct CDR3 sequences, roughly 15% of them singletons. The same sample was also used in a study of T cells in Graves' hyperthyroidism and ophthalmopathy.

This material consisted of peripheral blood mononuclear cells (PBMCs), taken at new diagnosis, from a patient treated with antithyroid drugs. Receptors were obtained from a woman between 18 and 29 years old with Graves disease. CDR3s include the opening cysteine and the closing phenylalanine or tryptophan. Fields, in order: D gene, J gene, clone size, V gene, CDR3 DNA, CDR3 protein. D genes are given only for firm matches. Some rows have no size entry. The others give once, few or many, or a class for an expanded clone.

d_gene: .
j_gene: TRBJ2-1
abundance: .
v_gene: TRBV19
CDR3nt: TGTGCCAGCGCACAGGGTTCGAGCTCCTACAATGAGCAGTTCTTC
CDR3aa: CASAQGSSSYNEQFF

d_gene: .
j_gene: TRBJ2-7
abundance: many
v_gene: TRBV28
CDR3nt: TGTGCCAGCAGTCCCTACCCGGCCCGGGGCGAGCAGTACTTC
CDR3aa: CASSPYPARGEQYF

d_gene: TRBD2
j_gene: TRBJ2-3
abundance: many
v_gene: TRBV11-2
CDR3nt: TGTGCCAGCAGCCCCTTAGGGCTAGCGGGTTCCCGCACAGATACGCAGTATTTT
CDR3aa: CASSPLGLAGSRTDTQYF

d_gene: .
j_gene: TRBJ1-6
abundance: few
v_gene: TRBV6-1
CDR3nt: TGTGCCAGCAGTCCGGGGTCAGTTTCACCCCTCCACTTT
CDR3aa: CASSPGSVSPLHF

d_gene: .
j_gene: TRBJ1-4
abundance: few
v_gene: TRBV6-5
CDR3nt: TGTGCCAGCAGTTACGCGACAGGAGGGGGGTTGAAGGAAAAACTGTTTTTT
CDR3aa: CASSYATGGGLKEKLFF

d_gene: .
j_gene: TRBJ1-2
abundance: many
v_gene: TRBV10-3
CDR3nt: TGTGCCATCAGTGAGTCGATGGACAGAGACTATGGCTACACCTTC
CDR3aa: CAISESMDRDYGYTF

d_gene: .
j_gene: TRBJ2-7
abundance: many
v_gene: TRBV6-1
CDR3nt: TGTGCCAGCAGCACATACACAAGCGAGCAGTACTTC
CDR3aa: CASSTYTSEQYF

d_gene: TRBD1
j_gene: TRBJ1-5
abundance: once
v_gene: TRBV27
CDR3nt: TGTGCCAGCAGTTCCCTTTTCGGGACAGGGGATCTCAATCAGCCCCAGCATTTT
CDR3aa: CASSSLFGTGDLNQPQHF

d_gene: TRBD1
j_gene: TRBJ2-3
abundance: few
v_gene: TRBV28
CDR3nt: TGTGCCAGCAGGAAGTACAGGGGCAGTGGCACAAATACGCAGTATTTT
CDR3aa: CASRKYRGSGTNTQYF

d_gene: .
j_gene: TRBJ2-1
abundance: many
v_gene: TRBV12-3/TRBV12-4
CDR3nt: TGTGCCAGCAGTTTAGAAGACAACTACAATGAGCAGTTCTTC
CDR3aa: CASSLEDNYNEQFF

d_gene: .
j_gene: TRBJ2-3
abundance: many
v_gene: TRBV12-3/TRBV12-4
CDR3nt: TGTGCCAGCAGTTTCCAGTATGGCACAGATACGCAGTATTTT
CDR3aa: CASSFQYGTDTQYF

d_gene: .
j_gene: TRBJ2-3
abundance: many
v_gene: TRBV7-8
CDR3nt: TGTGCCAGCAGTCTCTGGGGGAACGCCTTGGTAGATACGCAGTATTTT
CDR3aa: CASSLWGNALVDTQYF

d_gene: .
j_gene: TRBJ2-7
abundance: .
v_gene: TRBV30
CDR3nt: TGTGCCTGGGGTCACGGACCCTGCGAGCAGTACTTC
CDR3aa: CAWGHGPCEQYF

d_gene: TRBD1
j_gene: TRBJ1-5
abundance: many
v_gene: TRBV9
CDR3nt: TGTGCCAGCAGCGAACAGGGGTATAGCAATCAGCCCCAGCATTTT
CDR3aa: CASSEQGYSNQPQHF

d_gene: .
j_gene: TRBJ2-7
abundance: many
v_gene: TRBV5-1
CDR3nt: TGCGCCAGCAGCTCCCGACCGAGGTACCCGGGGGTAGAGGACTACGAGCAGTACTTC
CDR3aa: CASSSRPRYPGVEDYEQYF

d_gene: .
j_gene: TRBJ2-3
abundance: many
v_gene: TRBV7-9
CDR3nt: TGTGCCAGCAACTTGGTGGGGGCCAGCACAGATACGCAGTATTTT
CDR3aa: CASNLVGASTDTQYF

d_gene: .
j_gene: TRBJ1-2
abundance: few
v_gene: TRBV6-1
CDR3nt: TGTGCCAGCAGCTTCGACAGAGTGGGAGGCTACACCTTC
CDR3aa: CASSFDRVGGYTF

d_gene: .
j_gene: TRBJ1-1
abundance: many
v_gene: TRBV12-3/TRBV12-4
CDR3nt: TGTGCCAGCAGTTTAGACGGGGCGGACTCCCGTGAAGCTTTCTTT
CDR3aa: CASSLDGADSREAFF

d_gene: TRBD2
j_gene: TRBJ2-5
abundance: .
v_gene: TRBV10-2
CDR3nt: TGCGCCAGCAGTGATGGGCCTAGCGGGGGACAAGAGACCCAGTACTTC
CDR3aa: CASSDGPSGGQETQYF

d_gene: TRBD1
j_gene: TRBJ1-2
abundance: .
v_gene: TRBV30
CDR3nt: TGTGCCTGGAGTGCACCGGGACAGAGGGGCTACACCTTC
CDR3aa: CAWSAPGQRGYTF

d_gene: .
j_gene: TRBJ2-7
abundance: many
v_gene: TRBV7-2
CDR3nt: TGTGCCAGCAGCAGGATAGCCAGCTCCTACGAGCAGTACTTC
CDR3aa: CASSRIASSYEQYF

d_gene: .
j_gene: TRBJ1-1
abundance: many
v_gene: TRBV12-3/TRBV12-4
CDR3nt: TGTGCCAGCAGCTCTCTAGGTGGCAACACTGAAGCTTTCTTT
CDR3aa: CASSSLGGNTEAFF

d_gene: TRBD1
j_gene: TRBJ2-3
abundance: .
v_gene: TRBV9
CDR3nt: TGTGCCAGCAGCGCCCAAACAGGGGGCACAGATACGCAGTATTTT
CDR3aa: CASSAQTGGTDTQYF

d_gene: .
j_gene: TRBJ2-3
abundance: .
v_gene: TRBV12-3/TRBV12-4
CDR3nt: TGTGCCAGCAGTTTCAGTCCGGGGCTTGGCACAGATACGCAGTATTTT
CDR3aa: CASSFSPGLGTDTQYF

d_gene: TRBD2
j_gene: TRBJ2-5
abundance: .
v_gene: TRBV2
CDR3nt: TGTGCCAGCAGTGGACTAGCGGGAGAAGAGACCCAGTACTTC
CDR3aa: CASSGLAGEETQYF

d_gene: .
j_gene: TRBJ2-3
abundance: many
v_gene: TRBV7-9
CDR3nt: TGTGCCAGCAGCTTTACAGATACAGATACGCAGTATTTT
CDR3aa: CASSFTDTDTQYF

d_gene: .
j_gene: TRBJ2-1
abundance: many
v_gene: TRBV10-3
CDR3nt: TGTGCCATCAGTGACGTATCGGACCAGAGATACAATGAGCAGTTCTTC
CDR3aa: CAISDVSDQRYNEQFF

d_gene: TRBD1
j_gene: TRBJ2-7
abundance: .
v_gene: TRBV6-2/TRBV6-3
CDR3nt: TGTGCCAGCAGTTACTCTTCGGACAGGGCGGACGGGCAGTACTTC
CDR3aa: CASSYSSDRADGQYF

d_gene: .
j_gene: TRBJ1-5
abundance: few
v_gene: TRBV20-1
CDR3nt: TGCAGTGCACTCAAGGGTAAGGCAGGGTTGAATCAGCCCCAGCATTTT
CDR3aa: CSALKGKAGLNQPQHF

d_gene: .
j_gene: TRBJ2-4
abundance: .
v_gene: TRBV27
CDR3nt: TGTGCCAGCAGTTGGGGCGGAACGGGGGACATTCAGTACTTC
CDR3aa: CASSWGGTGDIQYF

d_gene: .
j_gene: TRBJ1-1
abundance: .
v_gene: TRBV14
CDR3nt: TGTGCCAGCAGCCAAGAAAAAACCTTCCTTGGCGCTTTCTTT
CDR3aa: CASSQEKTFLGAFF

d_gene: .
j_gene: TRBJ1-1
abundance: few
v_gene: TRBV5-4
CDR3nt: TGTGCCAGCAGCTTGGGCCCAGGTGGAGACACTGAAGCTTTCTTT
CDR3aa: CASSLGPGGDTEAFF

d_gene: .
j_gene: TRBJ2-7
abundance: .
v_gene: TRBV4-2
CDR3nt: TGTGCCAGCAGCCAAGTTTCAACCTACGAGCAGTACTTC
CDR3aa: CASSQVSTYEQYF

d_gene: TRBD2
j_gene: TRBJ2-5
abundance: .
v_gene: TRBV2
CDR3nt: TGTGCCAGCAGTGGGGGACTAGCGGGAGCAGTCGAGACCCAGTACTTC
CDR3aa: CASSGGLAGAVETQYF

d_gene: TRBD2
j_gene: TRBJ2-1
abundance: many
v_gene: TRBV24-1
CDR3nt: TGTGCCACCAGTGATTCTCACGCGGGAGGGCCGCCTGAGCAGTTCTTC
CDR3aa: CATSDSHAGGPPEQFF

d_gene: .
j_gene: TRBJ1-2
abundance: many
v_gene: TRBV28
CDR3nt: TGTGCCAGCAGTTTATGGGGGGAGTATACGATTAACTATGGCTACACCTTC
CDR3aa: CASSLWGEYTINYGYTF

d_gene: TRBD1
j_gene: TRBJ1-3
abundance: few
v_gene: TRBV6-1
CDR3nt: TGTGCCAGCAGCTCGGACAGGGCTGGAAACACCATATATTTT
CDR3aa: CASSSDRAGNTIYF

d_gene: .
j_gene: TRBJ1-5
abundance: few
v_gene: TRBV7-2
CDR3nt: TGTGCCAGCAGCTTTGGAACAGGGAATCAGCCCCAGCATTTT
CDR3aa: CASSFGTGNQPQHF

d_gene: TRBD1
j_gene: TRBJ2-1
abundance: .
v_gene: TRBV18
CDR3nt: TGTGCCAGCTCACTCGGGACAGGGGGCGGTGAGCAGTTCTTC
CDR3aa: CASSLGTGGGEQFF

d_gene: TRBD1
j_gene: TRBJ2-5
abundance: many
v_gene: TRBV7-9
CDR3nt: TGTGCCAGCAGCTCCTCGGGACAGGCCACGGAGACCCAGTACTTC
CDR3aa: CASSSSGQATETQYF

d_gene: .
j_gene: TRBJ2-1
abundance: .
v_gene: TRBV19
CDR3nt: TGTGCCAGTAGTATAAAGGCCCCCCGGGGTCCCAATGAGCAGTTCTTC
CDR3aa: CASSIKAPRGPNEQFF

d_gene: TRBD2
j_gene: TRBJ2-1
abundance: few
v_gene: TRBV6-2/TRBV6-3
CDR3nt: TGTGCCAGCAGTTACTTAGCGGGGGGGCCGTGGAATGAGCAGTTCTTC
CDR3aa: CASSYLAGGPWNEQFF

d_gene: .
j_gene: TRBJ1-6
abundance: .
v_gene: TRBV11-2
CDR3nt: TGTGCCAGCAGCGATGGGGGGGCTGGATCACCCCTCCACTTT
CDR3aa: CASSDGGAGSPLHF

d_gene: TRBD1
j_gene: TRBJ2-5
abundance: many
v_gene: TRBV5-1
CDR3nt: TGCGCCAGCAGCCTGTCGGGCAGGGGGCAAGAGACCCAGTACTTC
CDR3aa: CASSLSGRGQETQYF

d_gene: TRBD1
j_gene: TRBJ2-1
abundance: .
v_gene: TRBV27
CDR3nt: TGTGCCAGCAAGACAGGGGGCTCCTACAATGAGCAGTTCTTC
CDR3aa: CASKTGGSYNEQFF

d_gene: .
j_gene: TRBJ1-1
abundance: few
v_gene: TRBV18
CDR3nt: TGTGCCAGCTCACCAGACAGAAACACTGGAGCTTTCTTT
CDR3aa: CASSPDRNTGAFF

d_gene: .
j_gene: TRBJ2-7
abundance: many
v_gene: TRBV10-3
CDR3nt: TGTGCCATCAGTGATAACAGGGCCACAATAGCCACCGGCTACGAGCAGTACTTC
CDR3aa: CAISDNRATIATGYEQYF

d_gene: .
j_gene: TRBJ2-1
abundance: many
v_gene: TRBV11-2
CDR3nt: TGTGCCAGCAGCAGCGCATTCGTTGAGCAGTTCTTC
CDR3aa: CASSSAFVEQFF

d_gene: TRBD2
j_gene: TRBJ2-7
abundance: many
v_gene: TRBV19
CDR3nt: TGTGCCAGTAGTATGAGCGGGAAAGCGGGGGAGCAGTACTTC
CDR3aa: CASSMSGKAGEQYF

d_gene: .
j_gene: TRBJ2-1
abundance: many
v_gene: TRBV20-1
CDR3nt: TGCAGTGCGAAGTCTATATTCGGGCCCGAGCAGTTCTTC
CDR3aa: CSAKSIFGPEQFF

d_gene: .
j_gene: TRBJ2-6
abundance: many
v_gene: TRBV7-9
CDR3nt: TGTGCCAGCAGCTTACTGTCAGGGACTGGGGCCAACGTCCTGACTTTC
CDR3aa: CASSLLSGTGANVLTF

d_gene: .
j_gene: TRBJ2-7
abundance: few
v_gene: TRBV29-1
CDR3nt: TGCAGCGTTGAAGGGGCCCCTACAGGGCTTAGCTCCTACGAGCAGTACTTC
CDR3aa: CSVEGAPTGLSSYEQYF

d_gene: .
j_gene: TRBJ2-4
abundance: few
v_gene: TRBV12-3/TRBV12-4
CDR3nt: TGTGCCAGCAGTTTGCGTAGTAGGCGGGCAGGGGACATTCAGTACTTC
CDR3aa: CASSLRSRRAGDIQYF

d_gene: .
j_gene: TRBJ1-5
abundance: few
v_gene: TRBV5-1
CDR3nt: TGCGCCAGCAGCTTGGGACAACGGGGGCCCCAGCATTTT
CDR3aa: CASSLGQRGPQHF

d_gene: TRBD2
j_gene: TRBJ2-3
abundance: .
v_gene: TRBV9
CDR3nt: TGTGCCAGCAGCGTGGGGACTAGCGGGGGGGGTTTAGATACGCAGTATTTT
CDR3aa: CASSVGTSGGGLDTQYF

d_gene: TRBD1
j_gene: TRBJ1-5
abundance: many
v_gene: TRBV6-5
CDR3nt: TGTGCCAGCAGTTCGCAGGGACAGGGAAGGACCCCCAATCAGCCCCAGCATTTT
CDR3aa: CASSSQGQGRTPNQPQHF

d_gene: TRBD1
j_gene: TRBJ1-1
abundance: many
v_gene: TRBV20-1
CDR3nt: TGCAGTGCGCGCACAGGGGCTACTGAAGCTTTCTTT
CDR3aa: CSARTGATEAFF

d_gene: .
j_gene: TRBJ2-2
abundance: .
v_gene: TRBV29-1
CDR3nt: TGCAGCATACTGTCAGGGCTCACCGGGGAGCTGTTTTTT
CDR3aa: CSILSGLTGELFF

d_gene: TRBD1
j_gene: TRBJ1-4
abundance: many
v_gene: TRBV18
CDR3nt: TGTGCCAGCTCAGAACGACAGGGGGCAAGTGGTAATGAAAAACTGTTTTTT
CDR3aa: CASSERQGASGNEKLFF

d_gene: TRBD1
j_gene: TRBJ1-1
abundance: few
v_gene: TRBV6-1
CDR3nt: TGTGCCAGCAGACCCTCGACAGGGAATGAAGCTTTCTTT
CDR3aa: CASRPSTGNEAFF